This paragraph reports one T cell receptor beta chain. Clones were sequenced by immunoSEQ multiplex PCR, and TCRdb holds only the in-frame ones, with some missing. The sample records roughly 130,000 clones, about 80% being singletons. These data are taken from a study of blood T cell repertoires in COVID-19. About the study: Acute and convalescent COVID-19 samples came from the United States, Italy and Spain.

V trimming: 4 bases; J trimming: 3 bases; junction bases outside the gene matches: 9. This CDR3 is built from 16 residues. Germline V gene data show CDR1 as SGHAT and CDR2 as FQDESV (reference sequence). The chain has TRBV11-1 and TRBJ2-7; 10 positions match TRBD1. The sequenced material came from peripheral blood. This TCR was recovered from a woman older than 75 with acute or convalescent COVID-19. CDR3 protein: CASSSHDRGRVYEQYF. The CDR3 region has the DNA TGTGCCAGCAGCTCCCATGACAGGGGGCGCGTCTACGAGCAGTACTTC.